The clone carrying this TCR beta chain was detected many times. These data are taken from a study of T cells in Graves' hyperthyroidism and ophthalmopathy. In the study overall: Peripheral blood samples were taken at initial diagnosis, prior to any treatment.

Germline V gives CDR1 GTSNPN, CDR2 SVGIG (reference sequence). Trimming removed 5 bases at V and 15 bases at J, with 14 bases between. The CDR3 totals 11 residues. RNA transcripts yielded amplified TCR beta CDR3 regions. First-round RT-PCR targeting the TCR CDR3 was performed with the HTBI primer set. TCRdb re-analysed the multiplex PCR reads in MiXCR, keeping a single row per CDR3 protein. The sample includes 300,000 to 450,000 distinct CDR3 sequences, about a sixth of them seen just once. The hyperthyroidism patients had all been newly diagnosed, and their disease duration was under 2 months. Their ages ranged from 18 to 65 years. Diagnosis rested on symptoms, serum thyroxine and TRAb, thyroid ultrasound, and orbital computed tomography.

The genes are TRBV30 and TRBJ1-6; D is unresolved. The TCR was taken from a woman under 30 with Graves' hyperthyroidism that later progressed to Graves' ophthalmopathy. Material for sequencing was blood. The CDR3 DNA sequence: TGTGCCTGGGGGAAGGCTTCCGACCTCCACTTT. It codes for CAWGKASDLHF.